The present TCR beta chain was sequenced within a study of cytomegalovirus exposure and HLA in healthy donors. The PCR had 60 Vbeta and 13 Jbeta primers. Produced via immunoSEQ multiplex PCR; TCRdb's table is partial and in-frame only. The sample carries some 140,000 clones, 65% to 80% recorded once. V shed 4 bases and J shed 3 bases, with 14 bases lying between them. This CDR3 has 14 amino acids. The germline V gene encodes CDR1 SGDLS and CDR2 YYNGEE. Study-level findings and limits: Altogether, 150 or so TCR beta chains were recorded as cytomegalovirus-associated. It was reported that TCR beta sequences correctly inferred the HLA-A and HLA-B alleles for most subjects. Being productive about 90% or about 30% of the time was typical of most TCR beta V segments in an earlier analysis.

Of note for this clone: Its matching antigen is unknown.

J is TRBJ2-7 and V is TRBV9; the D gene is possibly TRBD2 (5 bases). The receptor comes from a woman in her thirties or forties in good health and CMV-seronegative. The sample taken for sequencing was PBMCs. The CDR3 here is CASSPHEGSYEQYF. The DNA for the CDR3 is TGTGCCAGCAGCCCCCATGAAGGGAGCTACGAGCAGTACTTC.